These 30 T cell receptor beta chains were all obtained from the same sample, sequenced in a study of cytomegalovirus exposure and HLA in healthy donors. PCR involved 60 Vbeta and 13 Jbeta primers. TCRdb keeps only in-frame clones here, not all; method: immunoSEQ multiplex PCR. The table has 75,000 to 90,000 clones, around three fifths seen once. Sequencing was carried out using PBMCs. Source of these receptors: a woman between 35 and 50 years old in good health and CMV-seropositive.

This chain joins TRBV5-5 and TRBJ1-4; 9 bases match TRBD1. V gave up 3 bases and J gave up 8 bases; unmatched junction bases: 5. Germline CDR1 and CDR2: SGHKS and YYEKEE (reference sequence). The CDR3 length is 14 residues. CDR3 protein: CASSSWTGAEKLFF. The CDR3 nucleotides read TGTGCCAGCAGCTCGTGGACAGGGGCCGAAAAACTGTTTTTT.

This chain uses TRBV19 with TRBJ2-2; 10 bases line up with TRBD2. In germline, CDR1 is LNHDA, CDR2 SQIVND (reference sequence). The CDR3 has 16 amino acids. Unmatched junction bases numbered 6, after V lost 6 bases and J lost 2 bases. The CDR3 DNA reads as TGTGCCAGTAGCCCTCGGACTAGCGGTAACACCGGGGAGCTGTTTTTT. Protein: CASSPRTSGNTGELFF.

The chain joins TRBV29-1 to TRBJ1-1, with TRBD1 identical over 10 bases. Germline-derived CDR1 and CDR2 are SQVTM and ANQGSEA. This CDR3 region has 13 residues. Trimming took 7 bases from V and 5 from J; bases not matched to a gene: 7. In DNA, the CDR3 is TGCAGCGCACGACAGGGGGCTTATACTGAAGCTTTCTTT. Its translation is CSARQGAYTEAFF.

V gene TRBV5-4 combines with J gene TRBJ2-5, with D tentatively TRBD2 (5 bases). CDR1 and CDR2 (germline): SGHNT, YYREEE (reference sequence). The V and J ends lost 0 bases and 4 bases respectively, with 16 bases between them. This CDR3 contains 16 residues. The CDR3 loop reads CASSLGAPNGGETQYF. The CDR3 coding sequence is TGTGCCAGCAGCTTGGGAGCGCCCAACGGAGGAGAGACCCAGTACTTC.

V and J are TRBV2 and TRBJ1-3; D uncertain. In germline, CDR1 is SNHLY, CDR2 FYNNEI. The CDR3 runs to 14 residues. V lost 7 bases and J 5 bases, leaving 15 bases between the germline ends. The CDR3 region is CASTHEGTRNTIYF. The CDR3 bases are TGTGCCAGCACCCATGAGGGAACCAGAAACACCATATATTTT.

The chain links TRBV7-9 to TRBJ1-5; the D gene is possibly TRBD1 (5 bases). CDR3 size: 13 residues. The germline V gene has CDR1 SEHNR and CDR2 FQNEAQ (reference sequence). The V end lost 6 bases, the J end lost 3 bases, and 9 bases lay between the germline ends. CDR3 in amino acids: CASSAGFNQPQHF. CDR3 DNA sequence: TGTGCCAGCAGTGCAGGGTTCAATCAGCCCCAGCATTTT. The variable domain in full, with the rest retrieved from reference TRBV7-9 and TRBJ1-5, is DTGVSQNPRHKITKRGQNVTFRCDPISEHNRLYWYRQTLGQGPEFLTYFQNEAQLEKSRLLSDRFSAERPKGSFSTLEIQRTEQGDSAMYLCASSAGFNQPQHFGDGTRLSIL.

The V call is TRBV28, the J call TRBJ2-7, with 14 nucleotides matching TRBD2. This CDR3 comprises 16 residues. V gave up 4 bases and J gave up 5 bases; unmatched junction bases: 7. Germline values: CDR1 MDHEN, CDR2 SYDVKM. The CDR3 region is CASSSTGTSGRDEQYF. The CDR3, as DNA: TGTGCCAGCAGTTCCACCGGGACTAGCGGGAGAGACGAGCAGTACTTC.

This sequence joins TRBV15 and TRBJ2-7; tentative D call: TRBD1 (5 bases). The ends were cut back, 0 bases at V and 3 bases at J, with 15 bases in the middle. This CDR3 is 16 amino acids long. Germline V gene sequence: CDR1 LNHNV, CDR2 YYDKDF (reference sequence). The CDR3 region has the DNA TGTGCCACCAGCAGAGATGGGTTGGGCCAGGGCTACGAGCAGTACTTC. Translated, it gives CATSRDGLGQGYEQYF.

There are a few counts of this clone. The chain carries TRBV6-1 and TRBJ1-5; 11 nucleotides match TRBD1. Trimming removed 3 bases from V and 2 bases from J; junction bases left unmatched: 3. Germline CDR1 MNHNS, CDR2 SASEGT. CDR3 length: 16 residues. The CDR3 DNA sequence: TGTGCCAGCAGTGATAGGACAGGGGGCGGCAATCAGCCCCAGCATTTT. Translated: CASSDRTGGGNQPQHF.

The rearrangement links TRBV4-1 to TRBJ2-5; 7 bases align to TRBD1. Germline CDR1 MGHRA, CDR2 YSYEKL. J lost 5 bases, V lost 3 bases, and 9 bases had no gene match. The CDR3 spans 15 residues. The CDR3 bases are TGCGCCAGCAGCCAGAGTAACAGGGGCGGGGAGACCCAGTACTTC. Translating it yields CASSQSNRGGETQYF.

The J gene is TRBJ2-7, the V gene TRBV27; TRBD1 matches at 7 bases. J gave up 6 bases and V 5 bases, and 13 bases lay outside the gene matches. The CDR3 consists of 15 residues. In germline, CDR1 is MNHEY, CDR2 SMNVEV (reference sequence). The CDR3 nucleotides read TGTGCCAGCAGTAGGTATAAGGGACAGCCTTCCGAGCAGTACTTC. Its translation is CASSRYKGQPSEQYF.

This sequence joins TRBV19 and TRBJ2-7; possibly TRBD1 for D (6 bases). Trimming removed 4 bases at V and 2 bases at J, with 18 bases between. Germline CDR1 and CDR2: LNHDA and SQIVND (reference sequence). CDR3 length: 16 residues. The chain's CDR3 is CASSTTTGPFTYEQYF. DNA of the CDR3: TGTGCCAGTAGTACCACGACAGGCCCCTTTACCTACGAGCAGTACTTC.

In this sample, this clone turned up a few times. The gene calls are TRBV7-9 and TRBJ2-6, with D perhaps matching TRBD2 (5 bases). Germline lookup yields CDR1 SEHNR and CDR2 FQNEAQ (reference sequence). The CDR3 has 16 residues. Between the trimmed V and J ends, which lost 3 bases and 3 bases, there was a span of 12 bases. The CDR3 DNA is TGTGCCAGCAGCTTGAGGCGGGTGAATGGGGCCAACGTCCTGACTTTC. It yields the protein CASSLRRVNGANVLTF.

CDR3 DNA: TGTGCCAGCAGTGATGGGACTCCCTACAATGAGCAGTTCTTC. This translates into CASSDGTPYNEQFF. The chain combines TRBV6-1 with TRBJ2-1, with a tentative D call TRBD2 (6 bases). Germline V gene lookup returns CDR1 MNHNS and CDR2 SASEGT. V lost 3 bases, J lost 2 bases, and 8 bases lay in between. The CDR3 runs 14 residues.

This chain links TRBV19 with TRBJ2-1; 9 bases are shared with TRBD2. The V gene's germline CDR1 is LNHDA and CDR2 SQIVND (reference sequence). The CDR3 spans 14 residues. Unmatched junction bases numbered 3, after V lost 3 bases and J lost 6 bases. CDR3 loop: CASSIRTSANEQFF. In DNA, the CDR3 is TGTGCCAGTAGTATTCGGACTAGCGCCAATGAGCAGTTCTTC.

The chain carries TRBV11-2 and TRBJ2-1, with 7 bases lining up with TRBD2. Germline CDR1 reads SGHAT; CDR2 reads FQNNGV. The CDR3 sequence is 15 residues long. V lost 2 bases to trimming and J lost 4 bases; unmatched junction nucleotides: 5. The CDR3 nucleotides read TGTGCCAGCAGCTTACTTCCGGGAGGATACAATGAGCAGTTCTTC. Translated, it gives CASSLLPGGYNEQFF. Full variable domain (missing parts from reference TRBV11-2 and TRBJ2-1): EAGVAQSPRYKIIEKRQSVAFWCNPISGHATLYWYQQILGQGPKLLIQFQNNGVVDDSQLPKDRFSAERLKGVDSTLKIQPAKLEDSAVYLCASSLLPGGYNEQFFGPGTRLTVL.

The rearrangement links TRBV6-6 to TRBJ2-7; D might be TRBD2 (5 bases). The V and J ends lost 2 bases and 3 bases respectively, with 8 bases between them. The CDR3 covers 13 residues. The germline V gene encodes CDR1 MNHNY and CDR2 SVGAGI (reference sequence). DNA of the CDR3: TGTGCCAGCAGTTACGACTACGACTACGAGCAGTACTTC. Translation gives CASSYDYDYEQYF.

This clone occurred a few times. The V gene is TRBV30, the J gene TRBJ1-1; no definite D call. V was clipped by 2 bases and J by 3 bases, with 10 bases between them. Looked up from germline, CDR1 is GTSNPN and CDR2 is SVGIG (reference sequence). CDR3 size: 13 residues. In DNA form, the CDR3 reads TGTGCCTGGAGTTCAATTTTGTACACTGAAGCTTTCTTT. Protein product: CAWSSILYTEAFF.

Only a few counts were recorded for this clone. The rearrangement joins TRBV10-3 to TRBJ2-5; 7 nucleotides align to TRBD1. The CDR3 totals 14 residues. Germline values: CDR1 ENHRY, CDR2 SYGVKD. Trimming at V came to 5 bases and at J to 5 bases, leaving 8 bases not matched to a gene. The CDR3, as DNA: TGTGCCATCAGTACGAAACAGGGGCAGGAGACCCAGTACTTC. The encoded protein is CAISTKQGQETQYF.

The chain joins TRBV12-5 to TRBJ2-1, with TRBD2 as a possible D gene (6 bases). This CDR3 contains 13 residues. Trimming removed 6 bases from V and 4 bases from J, with 10 bases in between. Germline CDR1 LGHNT, CDR2 FRNRAP. This CDR3 is CASGGTSYNEQFF. The DNA for the CDR3 is TGTGCTAGTGGCGGGACTTCATACAATGAGCAGTTCTTC.

This clone was seen a handful of times. The chain links TRBV4-3 to TRBJ2-3; 11 positions match TRBD2. Germline values: CDR1 LGHNA, CDR2 YSLEER. The trim removed 3 bases at V and 1 base at J, leaving 3 bases unmatched. The CDR3 is 16 residues long. In DNA form, the CDR3 reads TGCGCCAGCAGCCAGGGGACTAGCGGAGGCACAGATACGCAGTATTTT. Protein sequence: CASSQGTSGGTDTQYF.

A few counts support this clone. The chain carries TRBV4-3 and TRBJ1-2; 7 nucleotides agree with TRBD1. Germline V gene lookup returns CDR1 LGHNA and CDR2 YSLEER. V shed 4 bases and J 3 bases; nucleotides not matched to a gene: 2. The CDR3 spans 13 residues. The CDR3 sequence: CASSPGQHYGYTF. Here the CDR3 DNA reads TGCGCCAGCAGCCCGGGACAGCACTATGGCTACACCTTC.

V is TRBV28 and J is TRBJ2-5; 14 nucleotides line up with TRBD2. The CDR3 has 15 residues. CDR1 is MDHEN and CDR2 is SYDVKM in the germline V gene. The V segment lost 7 bases and the J segment 4 bases; nucleotides outside the gene matches: 5. The CDR3 sequence is CASIGTSGRGETQYF. CDR3 nucleotide sequence: TGTGCCAGCATAGGGACTAGCGGGAGAGGAGAGACCCAGTACTTC.

The chain links TRBV30 to TRBJ2-2; 11 bases match TRBD2. This CDR3 is 15 amino acids long. J gave up 6 bases and V 2 bases, and 5 bases lay outside the gene matches. Germline CDR1 is GTSNPN and CDR2 is SVGIG (reference sequence). The CDR3 loop reads CAWSTIAGGPGELFF. Here the CDR3 DNA reads TGTGCCTGGAGTACCATAGCGGGAGGGCCCGGGGAGCTGTTTTTT.

This clone has just a few counts. The chain couples TRBV5-1 to TRBJ2-7; no definite D call. This CDR3 spans 10 amino acids. The V gene lost 5 bases and the J gene lost 4 bases, with 4 bases spanning the gap. CDR1 is SGHRS and CDR2 is YFSETQ in the germline V gene. As DNA, the CDR3 is TGCGCCAGCAGACAGTACGAGCAGTACTTC. It codes for CASRQYEQYF.

The gene calls are TRBV7-8 and TRBJ1-2, with 8 bases that match TRBD1. This CDR3 region has 14 residues. Germline lookup yields CDR1 SGHVS and CDR2 FQNEAQ. Trimming cost V 4 bases and J 4 bases; bases outside gene matches: 5. CDR3 sequence (DNA): TGTGCCAGCAGCTCAGACAGGGGTGCCTATGGCTACACCTTC. It yields the protein CASSSDRGAYGYTF.

A few counts support this clone. This rearrangement joins TRBV4-3 to TRBJ2-3; D perhaps matches TRBD2 (5 bases). The germline CDR1 and CDR2 sequences are LGHNA and YSLEER. V shed 0 bases and J shed 6 bases, with 10 bases lying between them. The CDR3 runs to 14 residues. The CDR3 DNA is TGCGCCAGCAGCCAAGAACCGGGATTCGATACGCAGTATTTT. This codes for CASSQEPGFDTQYF.

This clone was observed at least ten times. The rearrangement links TRBV27 to TRBJ2-7, with 10 nucleotides matching TRBD2. Per the germline V gene, CDR1 is MNHEY and CDR2 is SMNVEV (reference sequence). Unmatched junction bases numbered 3, after V lost 5 bases and J lost 5 bases. The CDR3 is 13 amino acids. The DNA of the CDR3 is TGTGCCAGCAGTGGGACTAGCGAGGACGAGCAGTACTTC. Translation: CASSGTSEDEQYF.

There are a few counts of this clone. This chain uses TRBV5-1 with TRBJ1-1, with TRBD1 matching 9 bases. The CDR3 loop spans 13 amino acids. CDR1 SGHRS and CDR2 YFSETQ come from the germline V gene. Losses at the gene ends were 5 bases for V and 6 bases for J; bases not matched to a gene: 5. The CDR3 loop reads CASRQGARPEAFF. The DNA for the CDR3 is TGCGCCAGCAGACAGGGGGCACGGCCTGAAGCTTTCTTT.

This clone was seen a few times. The chain couples TRBV9 to TRBJ1-1; tentatively, D is TRBD1 (5 bases). From germline, CDR1 is SGDLS and CDR2 YYNGEE. Trimming shortened V by 4 bases and J by 8 bases, and 27 bases separated the two germline ends. The CDR3 consists of 17 residues. CDR3 DNA: TGTGCCAGCAGCTCCCGGGGGTTGGGGGATGTTCCCCTAGAAGCTTTCTTT. This codes for CASSSRGLGDVPLEAFF.